Each of the 17 T cell receptor beta chains below was sequenced from the same sample in a study of cytomegalovirus exposure and HLA in healthy donors. The assay was immunoSEQ multiplex PCR, and TCRdb's table has in-frame clones only and misses some. The table has hundreds of thousands of clones, roughly 88% seen once. The source material was PBMCs. The receptors were gathered from a woman younger than 35 in good health and CMV-seronegative.

The genes are TRBV15 and TRBJ1-4, with D uncertain. The length of the CDR3 is 16 residues. Germline V gene data show CDR1 as LNHNV and CDR2 as YYDKDF (reference sequence). V was trimmed by 1 base and J by 0 bases, leaving 9 bases between them. CDR3 loop: CATSRAPRSTNEKLFF. The CDR3 nucleotides are TGTGCCACCAGCAGAGCCCCCAGGTCAACTAATGAAAAACTGTTTTTT. The variable domain in full, with the rest retrieved from reference TRBV15 and TRBJ1-4, is DAMVIQNPRYQVTQFGKPVTLSCSQTLNHNVMYWYQQKSSQAPKLLFHYYDKDFNNEADTPDNFQSRRPNTSFCFLDIRSPGLGDTAMYLCATSRAPRSTNEKLFFGSGTQLSVL.

The J gene is TRBJ2-7, the V gene TRBV4-1; possibly TRBD1 for D (6 bases). CDR3 size: 13 residues. The V end lost 1 base, the J end lost 4 bases, and 8 bases lay between the germline ends. Germline V gives CDR1 MGHRA, CDR2 YSYEKL. The CDR3, as DNA: TGCGCCAGCAGCCAAGGGACAGAATACGAGCAGTACTTC. It encodes CASSQGTEYEQYF.

This chain joins TRBV27 and TRBJ2-7, with 11 bases identical to TRBD2. Per the germline V gene, CDR1 is MNHEY and CDR2 is SMNVEV (reference sequence). After removal of 6 bases from V and 6 bases from J, the junction contained 10 bases not matched to a gene. This CDR3 has 15 residues. CDR3 DNA: TGTGCCAGCAGACGATTAGCGGGAGGGCCAGGCGAGCAGTACTTC. Translated, it gives CASRRLAGGPGEQYF.

The V call is TRBV11-2, the J call TRBJ2-7, with 10 bases matching TRBD2. CDR3 size: 17 residues. Germline V gene sequence: CDR1 SGHAT, CDR2 FQNNGV. The junction had 14 bases not matched to a gene; V was cut back by 6 bases and J by 3 bases. The CDR3 DNA follows: TGTGCCAGCAGTCGCATTAGCGGGGGGCCTGACCTCTACGAGCAGTACTTC. Translating it yields CASSRISGGPDLYEQYF.

The chain employs TRBV16 and TRBJ2-1, with 7 bases lining up with TRBD1. V lost 7 bases to trimming and J lost 5 bases; unmatched junction nucleotides: 8. The germline V gene has CDR1 KGHSY and CDR2 FQNENV. CDR3 length: 14 residues. CDR3 protein: CASTGTGDNNEQFF. As DNA, the CDR3 is TGTGCCAGCACCGGTACAGGGGATAACAATGAGCAGTTCTTC.

The chain joins TRBV10-3 to TRBJ2-7; possible D gene TRBD1, 6 bases. With 4 bases removed from V and 5 bases from J, the gap between germline ends came to 12 bases. The CDR3 has 13 residues. CDR1 and CDR2 (germline): ENHRY, SYGVKD. CDR3 in amino acids: CAISGTEVHEQYF. The CDR3 DNA sequence: TGTGCCATCAGTGGGACAGAGGTCCACGAGCAGTACTTC.

Only a few counts were recorded for this clone. This chain connects TRBV6-1 to TRBJ2-7, with 13 nucleotides matching TRBD2. There are 16 residues in the CDR3. With 4 bases clipped from V and 5 bases from J, the junction kept 8 bases outside the gene matches. In germline, CDR1 is MNHNS, CDR2 SASEGT. The CDR3 region is CASSVAALAGGHEQYF. As DNA, the CDR3 is TGTGCCAGCAGTGTCGCCGCACTAGCGGGAGGGCACGAGCAGTACTTC.

This sequence joins TRBV2 and TRBJ2-3; perhaps TRBD2 as D (5 bases). V was clipped by 8 bases and J by 2 bases, with 14 bases between them. The germline gives CDR1 SNHLY, CDR2 FYNNEI. CDR3 length equals 14 residues. CDR3 in DNA: TGTGCCAGCCGGCGAACAGCGGTCACAGATACGCAGTATTTT. It codes for CASRRTAVTDTQYF.

This chain joins TRBV4-2 and TRBJ2-1, with D maybe TRBD2 (6 bases). The V end was cut by 1 base, the J end by 8 bases, with 12 bases between. CDR1 is LGHNA, CDR2 YNFKEQ, per germline. This CDR3 has 14 residues. This chain's CDR3 is CASSQGASADEQFF. CDR3 bases: TGTGCCAGCAGCCAAGGGGCTAGCGCAGATGAGCAGTTCTTC.

The V gene is TRBV5-8, the J gene TRBJ2-7, with 7 bases identical to TRBD1. Germline V CDR1 and CDR2: SGHTS, YDEGEE. The CDR3 sequence is 16 residues long. J lost 2 bases, V lost 2 bases, and 10 bases had no gene match. The CDR3 reads CASSFRVTGVPYEQYF. The CDR3 region has the DNA TGTGCCAGCAGCTTCAGAGTAACAGGGGTGCCCTACGAGCAGTACTTC.

As regards this clone: The limits of the CDR3 on the DNA are not certain, so only TCRdb's listed CDR3 is given. V is TRBV21-1 and J is TRBJ2-7; the D call TRBD1 from the table was never checked on the DNA. TRBV21-1 is termed a pseudogene. The CDR3 spans 15 amino acids, including both terminal residues. The CDR3 loop is CASSKFGQGIYEQYF.

This clone was counted a few times. The V call is TRBV6-1, the J call TRBJ1-5; possibly TRBD1 for D (6 bases). This CDR3 comprises 15 residues. Germline lookup yields CDR1 MNHNS and CDR2 SASEGT. Trimming left V 6 bases short and J 4 bases short, with 16 bases between. Here the CDR3 reads CASSLSRTANQPQHF. Written as DNA, the CDR3 is TGTGCCAGCAGCCTTTCGAGGACAGCTAATCAGCCCCAGCATTTT.

This chain links TRBV28 with TRBJ2-3; weak D call: TRBD1 (6 bases). CDR1 and CDR2 from the germline V gene are MDHEN and SYDVKM. Trimming shortened V by 4 bases and J by 0 bases, and 11 bases separated the two germline ends. The CDR3 is made up of 15 amino acids. This CDR3 is CASSSTGPSTDTQYF. In DNA form, the CDR3 reads TGTGCCAGCAGTTCGACAGGCCCTAGCACAGATACGCAGTATTTT. Looking up the rest from reference TRBV28 and TRBJ2-3 gives the full variable domain: DVKVTQSSRYLVKRTGEKVFLECVQDMDHENMFWYRQDPGLGLRLIYFSYDVKMKEKGDIPEGYSVSREKKERFSLILESASTNQTSMYLCASSSTGPSTDTQYFGPGTRLTVL.

V usage is TRBV4-1 and J usage is TRBJ2-2; D might be TRBD2 (5 bases). The V gene's germline CDR1 is MGHRA and CDR2 YSYEKL. The CDR3 has 15 residues. V was shortened by 4 bases and J by 7 bases, with 16 bases between the two germline ends. The CDR3 sequence is CASSPLAGDGGELFF. DNA of the CDR3: TGCGCCAGCAGCCCCCTGGCGGGCGATGGCGGGGAGCTGTTTTTT.

V is TRBV7-9 and J is TRBJ2-7; D possibly corresponds to TRBD1 (6 bases). Trimming left V 3 bases short and J 7 bases short, with 10 bases between. The CDR3 is 12 amino acids. The germline V gene encodes CDR1 SEHNR and CDR2 FQNEAQ (reference sequence). The CDR3 coding sequence is TGTGCCAGCAGCTTCCCCGGGACAGAGCAGTACTTC. Residues: CASSFPGTEQYF.

The chain has TRBV7-9 and TRBJ2-1, with 7 bases that match TRBD1. This CDR3 is 16 amino acids long. Germline lookup yields CDR1 SEHNR and CDR2 FQNEAQ (reference sequence). The trim removed 1 base at V and 4 bases at J, leaving 7 bases unmatched. In DNA, the CDR3 is TGTGCCAGCAGCTTAGGCCGGGACAGCAGTTACAATGAGCAGTTCTTC. This encodes CASSLGRDSSYNEQFF. Combining the CDR3 with reference TRBV7-9 and TRBJ2-1 gives the whole variable domain DTGVSQNPRHKITKRGQNVTFRCDPISEHNRLYWYRQTLGQGPEFLTYFQNEAQLEKSRLLSDRFSAERPKGSFSTLEIQRTEQGDSAMYLCASSLGRDSSYNEQFFGPGTRLTVL.

The V and J genes are TRBV19 and TRBJ1-1; 11 positions agree with TRBD1. Germline lookup yields CDR1 LNHDA and CDR2 SQIVND (reference sequence). This CDR3 contains 15 residues. J was trimmed by 3 bases and V by 3 bases; bases with no gene match: 3. CDR3 bases: TGTGCCAGTAGTATGGGACAGGGGGTATACACTGAAGCTTTCTTT. Residues: CASSMGQGVYTEAFF.